This T cell receptor beta chain was captured in a study of T cells in localized non-small cell lung cancer. General study findings and limits: Because only a single region of the tumor was sequenced, heterogeneity remains possible. Uninvolved neighboring lung showed the greatest T cell clonality, exceeding tumor. Adjacent lung held a median around 56 of the top 100 tumor clones.

This clone has a handful of counts. Its antigen is currently unknown. The uninvolved lung lay at least 2 cm from the tumor margin and lacked atypia. CDR1 is MNHGY, CDR2 SAAAGT, per germline. CDR3 length equals 15 residues. Trimming removed 1 base from V and 6 bases from J, with 13 bases in between. The table came from immunoSEQ multiplex PCR; TCRdb's copy has only in-frame clones and leaves some out. The sample includes fewer than 2,000 clones, approximately 21% seen only once; the top ten take approximately 23%. The sequencing here drew on normal lung tissue next to the tumor, taken before any cancer treatment. The rearrangement joins TRBV6-8 to TRBJ2-1, with D perhaps TRBD1 or TRBD2 (5 bases each). This sequence was found in a woman aged 35 to 70 with stage I lung adenocarcinoma. CDR3 nucleotide sequence: TGTGCCAGCAGTTACTTAGGGACCTTCGGCAATGAGCAGTTCTTC. Its protein is CASSYLGTFGNEQFF.